This entry lists 7 T cell receptor beta chains sequenced from one sample in a study of T cells in Graves' hyperthyroidism and ophthalmopathy. RNA transcripts gave rise to amplified TCR beta CDR3 regions. Initially, a first-round RT-PCR of the TCR CDR3 employed the HTBI primer set. TCRdb ran MiXCR on the multiplex PCR reads and lists one entry per CDR3 protein. Here the sample spans roughly 500,000 distinct CDR3 sequences, around 15% being singletons. The sequencing input was blood. Receptor source: a woman in her twenties or thirties with Graves' ophthalmopathy.

This clonotype came up many times. The CDR3 DNA sequence: TGTGCCAGCAGCATTAGCGGGGGGGACTACAATGAGCAGTTCTTC. It is translated as CASSISGGDYNEQFF. The chain employs TRBV7-2 and TRBJ2-1; 11 bases are shared with TRBD2. Looked up from germline, CDR1 is SGHTA and CDR2 is FQGNSA. The CDR3 length is 15 residues. The V gene end was trimmed by 5 bases and the J gene end by 3 bases; junction bases not matched to a gene: 3.

This clonotype has only a few counts. The chain carries TRBV2 and TRBJ2-7, with 12 positions matching TRBD2. Unmatched junction bases numbered 5, after V lost 0 bases and J lost 2 bases. This CDR3 has 17 residues. The germline V gene encodes CDR1 SNHLY and CDR2 FYNNEI. The CDR3 protein is CASSEAGTSGFTYEQYF. The DNA for the CDR3 is TGTGCCAGCAGTGAAGCCGGGACTAGCGGGTTCACCTACGAGCAGTACTTC. Supplemented by reference TRBV2 and TRBJ2-7, the full variable domain reads EPEVTQTPSHQVTQMGQEVILRCVPISNHLYFYWYRQILGQKVEFLVSFYNNEISEKSEIFDDQFSVERPDGSNFTLKIRSTKLEDSAMYFCASSEAGTSGFTYEQYFGPGTRLTVT.

This clonotype was observed at least ten times. The chain carries TRBV6-2 or TRBV6-3 and TRBJ1-1; 7 bases agree with TRBD1. CDR3 length equals 13 residues. J was trimmed by 2 bases and V by 8 bases; bases with no gene match: 5. Germline V gene lookup returns CDR1 MNHEY and CDR2 SVGEGT. The CDR3 loop is CASLRDRNTEAFF. The CDR3 coding sequence is TGTGCCAGCCTCCGGGACAGAAACACTGAAGCTTTCTTT.

This clonotype was observed a handful of times. The chain links TRBV28 to TRBJ1-2; 8 bases are a match to TRBD1. Germline V CDR1 and CDR2: MDHEN, SYDVKM. The CDR3 length is 15 residues. Trimming cost V 4 bases and J 3 bases; bases outside gene matches: 7. CDR3: CASSWSGGLDYGYTF. The DNA for the CDR3 is TGTGCCAGCAGTTGGTCAGGGGGCTTAGACTATGGCTACACCTTC.

The rearrangement uses TRBV10-2 and TRBJ1-5, with D maybe TRBD1 (5 bases). Germline CDR1 reads WSHSY; CDR2 reads SAAADI. This CDR3 has 16 residues. Trimming took 8 bases from V and 6 from J, leaving 23 bases between them. In nucleotides, the CDR3 is TGCGCCAGCCGGCCGAAATCCCAGGGCCTCTCTCAGCCCCAGCATTTT. Its protein product is CASRPKSQGLSQPQHF.

At least ten counts were recorded for this clonotype. The V gene is TRBV11-3, the J gene TRBJ2-1; maybe TRBD2 (5 bases). CDR3 length: 14 residues. Trimming shortened V by 5 bases and J by 5 bases, and 13 bases separated the two germline ends. From germline, CDR1 is SGHNT and CDR2 YENEEA. The CDR3 is CASSPLGSDNEQFF. The CDR3 bases are TGTGCCAGCAGCCCCCTAGGGAGCGACAATGAGCAGTTCTTC.

This clonotype was picked up many times. The genes are TRBV14 and TRBJ2-3, with D hard to call. Germline CDR1 and CDR2: SGHDN and FVKESK. Deletions cut 4 bases from V and 2 bases from J, with 16 bases between. The length of the CDR3 is 16 residues. The CDR3: CASSPHLGDSTDTQYF. DNA for the CDR3: TGTGCCAGCAGCCCCCATCTTGGGGATTCCACAGATACGCAGTATTTT.